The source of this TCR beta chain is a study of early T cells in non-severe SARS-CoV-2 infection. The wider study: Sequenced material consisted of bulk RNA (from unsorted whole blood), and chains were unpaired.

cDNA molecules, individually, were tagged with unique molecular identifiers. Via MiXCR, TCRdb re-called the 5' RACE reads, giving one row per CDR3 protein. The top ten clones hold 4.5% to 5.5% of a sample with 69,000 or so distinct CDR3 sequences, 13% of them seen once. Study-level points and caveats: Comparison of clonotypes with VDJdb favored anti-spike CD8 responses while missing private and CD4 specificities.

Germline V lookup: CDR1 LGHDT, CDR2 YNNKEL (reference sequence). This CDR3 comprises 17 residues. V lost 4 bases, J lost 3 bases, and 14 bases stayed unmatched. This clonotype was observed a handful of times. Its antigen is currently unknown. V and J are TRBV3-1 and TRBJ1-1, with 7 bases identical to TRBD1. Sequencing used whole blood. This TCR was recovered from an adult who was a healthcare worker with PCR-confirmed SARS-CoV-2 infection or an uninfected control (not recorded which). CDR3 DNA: TGTGCCAGCAGCCTTCAGGGACAGCCTTCCCGGGACACTGAAGCTTTCTTT. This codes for CASSLQGQPSRDTEAFF.